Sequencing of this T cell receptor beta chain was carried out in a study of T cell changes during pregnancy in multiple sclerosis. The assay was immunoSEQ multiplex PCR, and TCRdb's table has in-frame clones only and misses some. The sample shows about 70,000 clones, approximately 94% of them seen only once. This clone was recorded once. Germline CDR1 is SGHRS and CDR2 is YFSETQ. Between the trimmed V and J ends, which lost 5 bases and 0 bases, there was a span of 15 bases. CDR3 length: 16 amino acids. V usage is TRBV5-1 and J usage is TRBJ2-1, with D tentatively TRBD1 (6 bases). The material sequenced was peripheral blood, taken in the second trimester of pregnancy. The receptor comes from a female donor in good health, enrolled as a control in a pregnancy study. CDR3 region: CASSSTGPSSYNEQFF. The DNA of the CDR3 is TGCGCCAGCAGTTCGACAGGTCCGAGCTCCTACAATGAGCAGTTCTTC.